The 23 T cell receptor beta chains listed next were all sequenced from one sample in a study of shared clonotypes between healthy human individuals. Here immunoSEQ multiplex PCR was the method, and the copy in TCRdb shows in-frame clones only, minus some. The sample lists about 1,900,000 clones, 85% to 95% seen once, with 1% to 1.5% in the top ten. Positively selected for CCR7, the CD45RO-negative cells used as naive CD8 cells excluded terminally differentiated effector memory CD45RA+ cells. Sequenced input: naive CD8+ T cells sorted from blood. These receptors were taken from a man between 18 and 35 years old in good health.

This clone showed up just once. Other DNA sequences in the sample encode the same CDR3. CDR3 in amino acids: CASSYGWNQPQHF. The CDR3, as DNA: TGTGCCAGCAGTTACGGGTGGAATCAGCCCCAGCATTTT. The chain has TRBV6-5 and TRBJ1-5; no reliable D call. Trimming took 2 bases from V and 4 from J, leaving 6 bases between them. CDR3 length: 13 amino acids. The germline gives CDR1 MNHEY, CDR2 SVGAGI.

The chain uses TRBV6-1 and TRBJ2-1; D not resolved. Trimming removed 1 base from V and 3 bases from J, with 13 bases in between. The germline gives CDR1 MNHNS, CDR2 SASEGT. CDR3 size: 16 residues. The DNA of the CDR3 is TGTGCCAGCAGTGAAGGAAGCTCTTGGAGCTACAATGAGCAGTTCTTC. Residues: CASSEGSSWSYNEQFF.

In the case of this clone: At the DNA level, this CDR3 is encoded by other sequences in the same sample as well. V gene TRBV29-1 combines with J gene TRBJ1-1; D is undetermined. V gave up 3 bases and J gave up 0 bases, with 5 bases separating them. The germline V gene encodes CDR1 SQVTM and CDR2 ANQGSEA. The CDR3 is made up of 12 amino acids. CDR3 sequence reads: CSVEGLNTEAFF. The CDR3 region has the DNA TGCAGCGTTGAGGGGTTGAACACTGAAGCTTTCTTT.

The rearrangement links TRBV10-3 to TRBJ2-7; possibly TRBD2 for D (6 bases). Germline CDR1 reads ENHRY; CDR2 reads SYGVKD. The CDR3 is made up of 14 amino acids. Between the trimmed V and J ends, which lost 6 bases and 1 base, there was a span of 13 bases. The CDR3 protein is CAISNPSVSYEQYF. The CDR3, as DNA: TGTGCCATCAGCAACCCTAGCGTATCCTACGAGCAGTACTTC.

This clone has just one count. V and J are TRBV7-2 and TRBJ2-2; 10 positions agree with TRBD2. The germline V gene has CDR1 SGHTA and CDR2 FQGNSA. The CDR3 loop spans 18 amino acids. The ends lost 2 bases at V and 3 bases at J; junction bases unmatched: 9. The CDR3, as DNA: TGTGCCAGCAGCTTATGGATAGCGGGAGGATTTCACACCGGGGAGCTGTTTTTT. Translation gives CASSLWIAGGFHTGELFF.

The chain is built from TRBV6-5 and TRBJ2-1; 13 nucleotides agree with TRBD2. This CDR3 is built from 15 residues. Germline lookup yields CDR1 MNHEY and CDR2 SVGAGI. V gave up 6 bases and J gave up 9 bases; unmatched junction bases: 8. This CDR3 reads CASRPGLAGETEQFF. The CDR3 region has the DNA TGTGCCAGCAGACCTGGACTAGCGGGAGAAACTGAGCAGTTCTTC.

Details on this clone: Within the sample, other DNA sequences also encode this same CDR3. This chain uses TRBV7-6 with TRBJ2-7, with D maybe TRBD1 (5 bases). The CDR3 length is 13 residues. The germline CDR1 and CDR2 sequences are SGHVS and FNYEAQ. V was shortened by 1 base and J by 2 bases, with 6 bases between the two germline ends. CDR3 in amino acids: CASSLGTTYEQYF. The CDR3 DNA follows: TGTGCCAGCAGCTTAGGGACAACCTACGAGCAGTACTTC.

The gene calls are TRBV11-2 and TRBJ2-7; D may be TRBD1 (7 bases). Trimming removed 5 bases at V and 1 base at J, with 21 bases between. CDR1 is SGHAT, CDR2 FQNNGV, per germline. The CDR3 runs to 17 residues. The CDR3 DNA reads TGTGCCAGCAGCGGGGGGCGGGACAGAGCGATTTCCTACGAGCAGTACTTC. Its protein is CASSGGRDRAISYEQYF.

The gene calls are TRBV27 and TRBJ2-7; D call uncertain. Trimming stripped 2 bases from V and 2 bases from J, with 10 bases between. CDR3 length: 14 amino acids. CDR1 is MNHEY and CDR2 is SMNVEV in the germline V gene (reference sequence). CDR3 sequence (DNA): TGTGCCAGCAGTTTAGGCCGGAATGCCTACGAGCAGTACTTC. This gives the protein CASSLGRNAYEQYF.

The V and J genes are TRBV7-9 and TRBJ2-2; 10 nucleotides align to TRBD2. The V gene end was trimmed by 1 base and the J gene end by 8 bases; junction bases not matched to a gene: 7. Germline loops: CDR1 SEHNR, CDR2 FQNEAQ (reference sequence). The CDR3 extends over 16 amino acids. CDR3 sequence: CASSLDGLAGAGELFF. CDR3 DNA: TGTGCCAGCAGCTTAGACGGCCTAGCGGGAGCTGGGGAGCTGTTTTTT. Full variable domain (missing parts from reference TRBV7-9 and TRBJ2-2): DTGVSQNPRHKITKRGQNVTFRCDPISEHNRLYWYRQTLGQGPEFLTYFQNEAQLEKSRLLSDRFSAERPKGSFSTLEIQRTEQGDSAMYLCASSLDGLAGAGELFFGEGSRLTVL.

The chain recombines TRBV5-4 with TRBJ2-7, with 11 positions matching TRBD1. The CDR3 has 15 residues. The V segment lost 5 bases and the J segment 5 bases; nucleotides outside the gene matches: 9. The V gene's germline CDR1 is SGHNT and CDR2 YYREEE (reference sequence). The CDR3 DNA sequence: TGTGCCAGCAGGCGATTTGGGACAGGGGGGGACGAGCAGTACTTC. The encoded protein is CASRRFGTGGDEQYF. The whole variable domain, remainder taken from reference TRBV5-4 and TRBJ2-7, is ETGVTQSPTHLIKTRGQQVTLRCSSQSGHNTVSWYQQALGQGPQFIFQYYREEENGRGNFPPRFSGLQFPNYSSELNVNALELDDSALYLCASRRFGTGGDEQYFGPGTRLTVT.

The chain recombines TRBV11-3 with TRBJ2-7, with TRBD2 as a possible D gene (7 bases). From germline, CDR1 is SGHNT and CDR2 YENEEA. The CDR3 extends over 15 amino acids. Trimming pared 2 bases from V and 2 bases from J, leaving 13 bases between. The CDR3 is CASSLSSGGTYEQYF. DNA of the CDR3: TGTGCCAGCAGCTTAAGTTCGGGGGGCACCTACGAGCAGTACTTC.

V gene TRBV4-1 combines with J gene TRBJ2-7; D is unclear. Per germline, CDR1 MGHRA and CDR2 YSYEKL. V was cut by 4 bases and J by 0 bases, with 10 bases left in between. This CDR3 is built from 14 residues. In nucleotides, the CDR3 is TGCGCCAGCAGCCCCGACCGGCCCTCCTACGAGCAGTACTTC. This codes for CASSPDRPSYEQYF.

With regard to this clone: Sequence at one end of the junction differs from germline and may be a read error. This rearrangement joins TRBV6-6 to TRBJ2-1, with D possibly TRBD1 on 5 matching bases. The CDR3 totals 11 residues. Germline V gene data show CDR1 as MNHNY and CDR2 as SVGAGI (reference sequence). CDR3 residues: CASSSSGMEIF. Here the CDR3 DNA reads TGTGCCAGCAGTTCCTCAGGGATGGAGATCTTC.

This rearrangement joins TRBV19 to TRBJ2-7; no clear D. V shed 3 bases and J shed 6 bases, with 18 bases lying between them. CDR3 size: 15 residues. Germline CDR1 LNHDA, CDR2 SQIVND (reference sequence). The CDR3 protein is CASSIKDGLAGEQYF. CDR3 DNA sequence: TGTGCCAGTAGTATCAAGGACGGGCTGGCCGGCGAGCAGTACTTC.

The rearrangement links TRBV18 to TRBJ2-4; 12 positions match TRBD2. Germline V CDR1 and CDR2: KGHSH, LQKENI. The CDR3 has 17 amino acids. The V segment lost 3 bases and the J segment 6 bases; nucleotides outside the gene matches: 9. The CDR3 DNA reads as TGTGCCAGCTCACCGACGACTAGCGGGAGTGTGGCAAACATTCAGTACTTC. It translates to CASSPTTSGSVANIQYF.

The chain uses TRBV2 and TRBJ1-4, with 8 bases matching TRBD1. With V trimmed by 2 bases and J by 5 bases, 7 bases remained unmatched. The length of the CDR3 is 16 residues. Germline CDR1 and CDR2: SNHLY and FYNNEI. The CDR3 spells CASSEIRDRMNEKLFF. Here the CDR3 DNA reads TGTGCCAGCAGTGAAATCCGGGACAGGATGAATGAAAAACTGTTTTTT.

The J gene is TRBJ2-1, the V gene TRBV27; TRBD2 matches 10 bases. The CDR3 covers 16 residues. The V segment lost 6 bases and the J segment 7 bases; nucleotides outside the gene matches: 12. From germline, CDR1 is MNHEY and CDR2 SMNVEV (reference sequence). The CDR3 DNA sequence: TGTGCCAGCAGCTCGATCTCTGGTAGCGGGGGGAATGAGCAGTTCTTC. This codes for CASSSISGSGGNEQFF.

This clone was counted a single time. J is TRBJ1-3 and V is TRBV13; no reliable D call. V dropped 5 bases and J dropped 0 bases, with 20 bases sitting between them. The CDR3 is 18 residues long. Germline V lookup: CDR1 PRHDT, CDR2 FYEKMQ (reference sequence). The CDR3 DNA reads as TGTGCCAGCAGCCCCTCCTCGACAAGCAAGGCCTCTGGAAACACCATATATTTT. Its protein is CASSPSSTSKASGNTIYF.

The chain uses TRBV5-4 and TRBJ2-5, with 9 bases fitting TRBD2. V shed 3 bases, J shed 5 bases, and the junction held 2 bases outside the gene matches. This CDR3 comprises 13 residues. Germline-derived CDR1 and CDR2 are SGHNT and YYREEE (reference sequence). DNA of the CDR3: TGTGCCAGCAGCTCGAGCGGGAGGGAGACCCAGTACTTC. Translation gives CASSSSGRETQYF.

The CDR3 loop reads CASSIEPRVDLGEQYF. The CDR3 bases are TGTGCCAGTAGTATAGAACCCCGCGTGGATCTAGGCGAGCAGTACTTC. The chain combines TRBV19 with TRBJ2-7; D not resolved. CDR3 length: 16 amino acids. Trimming took 0 bases from V and 6 from J, leaving 18 bases between them. In germline, CDR1 is LNHDA, CDR2 SQIVND (reference sequence).

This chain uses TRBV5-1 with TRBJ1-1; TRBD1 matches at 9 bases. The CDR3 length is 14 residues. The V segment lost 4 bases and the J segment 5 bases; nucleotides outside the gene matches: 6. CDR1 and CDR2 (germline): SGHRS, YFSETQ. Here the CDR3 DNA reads TGCGCCAGCAGCCCCTGGACAGGGGATACTGAAGCTTTCTTT. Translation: CASSPWTGDTEAFF. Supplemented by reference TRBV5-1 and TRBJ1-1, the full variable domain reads KAGVTQTPRYLIKTRGQQVTLSCSPISGHRSVSWYQQTPGQGLQFLFEYFSETQRNKGNFPGRFSGRQFSNSRSEMNVSTLELGDSALYLCASSPWTGDTEAFFGQGTRLTVV.

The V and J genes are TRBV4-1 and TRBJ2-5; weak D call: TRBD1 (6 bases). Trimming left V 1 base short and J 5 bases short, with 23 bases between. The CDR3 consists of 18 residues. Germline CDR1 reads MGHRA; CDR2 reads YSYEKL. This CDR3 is CASSQVWTGGLGEETQYF. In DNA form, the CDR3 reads TGCGCCAGCAGCCAAGTCTGGACTGGGGGCCTAGGTGAGGAGACCCAGTACTTC.